This T cell receptor (beta chain) stems from a study of identical twins. This clonotype was seen only a few times. CDR3 length equals 14 residues. The germline V and J ends were trimmed by 6 bases and 3 bases, with 14 bases remaining between them. In germline, CDR1 is MNHNS, CDR2 SASEGT. TCRdb processed the 5' RACE reads anew with MiXCR; each CDR3 protein has one entry. This sample has under 300,000 distinct CDR3 sequences, with around an eighth found just once. This chain connects TRBV6-1 to TRBJ1-1; D unresolved. Sequencing used memory (CD45RO+) T cells sorted from blood. This clonotype was obtained from a woman aged 18-29 years in good health. The CDR3 loop is CASRTVGFDTEAFF. CDR3 DNA sequence: TGTGCCAGCAGAACAGTGGGGTTCGACACTGAAGCTTTCTTT.